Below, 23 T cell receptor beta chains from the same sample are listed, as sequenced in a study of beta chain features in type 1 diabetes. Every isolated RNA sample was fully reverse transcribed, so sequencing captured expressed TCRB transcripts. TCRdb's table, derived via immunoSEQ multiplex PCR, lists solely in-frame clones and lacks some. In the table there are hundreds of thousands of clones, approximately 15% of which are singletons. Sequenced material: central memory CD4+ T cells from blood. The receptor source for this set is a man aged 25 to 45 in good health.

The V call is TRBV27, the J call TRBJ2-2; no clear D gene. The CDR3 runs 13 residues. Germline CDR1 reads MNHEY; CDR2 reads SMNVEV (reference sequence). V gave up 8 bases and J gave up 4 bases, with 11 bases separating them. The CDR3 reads CASAITVTGELFF. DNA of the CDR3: TGTGCCAGCGCAATTACAGTCACCGGGGAGCTGTTTTTT.

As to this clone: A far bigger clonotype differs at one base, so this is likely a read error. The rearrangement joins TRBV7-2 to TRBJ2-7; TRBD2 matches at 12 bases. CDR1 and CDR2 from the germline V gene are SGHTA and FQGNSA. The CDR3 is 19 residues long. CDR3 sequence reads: CACSLPPSGLAGSSYEQYF. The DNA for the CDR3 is TGTGCCTGCAGCTTACCCCCCTCCGGACTAGCGGGGTCTTCCTACGAGCAGTACTTC.

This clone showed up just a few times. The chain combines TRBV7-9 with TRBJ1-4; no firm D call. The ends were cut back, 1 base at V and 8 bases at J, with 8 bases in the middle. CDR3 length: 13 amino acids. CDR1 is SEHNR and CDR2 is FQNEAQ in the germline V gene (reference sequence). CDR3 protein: CASSLDSREKLFF. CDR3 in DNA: TGTGCCAGCAGCTTAGACAGTAGGGAAAAACTGTTTTTT.

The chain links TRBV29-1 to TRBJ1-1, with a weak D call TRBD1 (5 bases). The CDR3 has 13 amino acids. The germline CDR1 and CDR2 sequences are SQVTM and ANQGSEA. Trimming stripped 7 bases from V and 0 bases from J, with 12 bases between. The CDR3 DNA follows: TGCAGCGGGAACAGGTCCATGAACACTGAAGCTTTCTTT. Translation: CSGNRSMNTEAFF.

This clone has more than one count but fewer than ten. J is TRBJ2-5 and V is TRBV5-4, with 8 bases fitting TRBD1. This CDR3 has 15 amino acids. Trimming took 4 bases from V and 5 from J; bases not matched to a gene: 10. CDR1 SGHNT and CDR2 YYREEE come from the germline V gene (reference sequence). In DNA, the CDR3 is TGTGCCAGCAGCACGCGGCCAGGGGGCGATGAGACCCAGTACTTC. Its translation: CASSTRPGGDETQYF.

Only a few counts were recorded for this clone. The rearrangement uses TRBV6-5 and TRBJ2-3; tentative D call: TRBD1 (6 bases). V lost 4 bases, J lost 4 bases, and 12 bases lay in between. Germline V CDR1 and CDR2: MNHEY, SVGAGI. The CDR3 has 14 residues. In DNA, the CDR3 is TGTGCCAGCAGTTCGGGACACCCGGCAGATACGCAGTATTTT. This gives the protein CASSSGHPADTQYF.

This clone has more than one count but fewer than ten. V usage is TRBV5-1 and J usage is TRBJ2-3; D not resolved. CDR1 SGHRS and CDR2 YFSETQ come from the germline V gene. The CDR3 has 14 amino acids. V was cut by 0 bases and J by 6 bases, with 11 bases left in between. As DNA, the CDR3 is TGCGCCAGCAGCTTGGCGTCGGAGACTGATACGCAGTATTTT. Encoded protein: CASSLASETDTQYF.

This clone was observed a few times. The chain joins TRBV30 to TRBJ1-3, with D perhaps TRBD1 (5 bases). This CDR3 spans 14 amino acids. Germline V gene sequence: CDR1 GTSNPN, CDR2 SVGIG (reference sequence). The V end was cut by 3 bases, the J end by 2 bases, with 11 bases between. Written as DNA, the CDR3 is TGTGCCTGGAGGGCTAGGACACCTGGAAACACCATATATTTT. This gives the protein CAWRARTPGNTIYF.

CDR3 sequence: CASSVAGGRTEAFF. The CDR3 nucleotides read TGTGCCAGCAGCGTAGCTGGAGGTCGCACTGAAGCTTTCTTT. This sequence joins TRBV9 and TRBJ1-1; D is uncertain. The CDR3 loop spans 14 amino acids. CDR1 and CDR2 from the germline V gene are SGDLS and YYNGEE. With 0 bases removed from V and 4 bases from J, the gap between germline ends came to 10 bases.

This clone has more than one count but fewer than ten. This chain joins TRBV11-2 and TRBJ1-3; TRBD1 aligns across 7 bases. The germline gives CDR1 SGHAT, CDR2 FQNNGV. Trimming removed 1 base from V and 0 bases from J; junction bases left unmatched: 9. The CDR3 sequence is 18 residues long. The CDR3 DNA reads TGTGCCAGCAGCTTAGGAACAGGGGCCCTTACCTCTGGAAACACCATATATTTT. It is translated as CASSLGTGALTSGNTIYF. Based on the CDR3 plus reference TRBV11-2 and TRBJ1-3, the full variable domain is EAGVAQSPRYKIIEKRQSVAFWCNPISGHATLYWYQQILGQGPKLLIQFQNNGVVDDSQLPKDRFSAERLKGVDSTLKIQPAKLEDSAVYLCASSLGTGALTSGNTIYFGEGSWLTVV.

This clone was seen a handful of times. CDR3 in DNA: TGCGCCAGCAGCCAAGATCCGGGCAGTGAAGCTTTCTTT. This sequence encodes CASSQDPGSEAFF. The chain carries TRBV4-3 and TRBJ1-1; D gene uncertain. This CDR3 has 13 amino acids. V lost 0 bases, J lost 7 bases, and 9 bases lay in between. The germline V gene encodes CDR1 LGHNA and CDR2 YSLEER.

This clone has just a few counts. The CDR3 coding sequence is TGTGCCAGCAGTGAAAGGGCTAGGGCTAATGAAAAACTGTTTTTT. It specifies CASSERARANEKLFF. The chain has TRBV25-1 and TRBJ1-4; D is ambiguous. Trimming took off 2 bases at V and 3 bases at J, with 10 bases between the two ends. The germline V gene encodes CDR1 MGHDK and CDR2 SYGVNS. The length of the CDR3 is 15 residues.

The DNA for the CDR3 is TGTGCCAGCAGCTCCGGCGGCGGGGGCACAGATACGCAGTATTTT. Amino acid sequence: CASSSGGGGTDTQYF. V and J are TRBV7-2 and TRBJ2-3; D possibly corresponds to TRBD2 (6 bases). Germline CDR1 reads SGHTA; CDR2 reads FQGNSA. The CDR3 runs to 15 residues. V was trimmed by 4 bases and J by 1 base, leaving 12 bases between them.

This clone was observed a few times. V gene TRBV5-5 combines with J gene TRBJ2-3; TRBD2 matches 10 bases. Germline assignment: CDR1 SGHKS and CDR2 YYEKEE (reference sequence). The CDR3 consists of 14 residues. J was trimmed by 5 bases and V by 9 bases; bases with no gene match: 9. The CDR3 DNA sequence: TGTGCCACCACGCCTAGCGGGGGCCGAGATACGCAGTATTTT. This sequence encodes CATTPSGGRDTQYF.

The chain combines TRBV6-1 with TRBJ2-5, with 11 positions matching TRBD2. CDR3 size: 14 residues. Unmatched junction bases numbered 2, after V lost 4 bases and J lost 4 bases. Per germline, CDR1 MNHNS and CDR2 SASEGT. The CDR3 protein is CASSGGTSGETQYF. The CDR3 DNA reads TGTGCCAGCAGTGGTGGGACTAGCGGAGAGACCCAGTACTTC.

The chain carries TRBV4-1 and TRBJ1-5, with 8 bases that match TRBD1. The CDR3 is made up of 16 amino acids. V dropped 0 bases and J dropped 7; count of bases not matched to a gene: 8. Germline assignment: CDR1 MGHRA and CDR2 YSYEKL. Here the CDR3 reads CASSQDLSGGGQPQHF. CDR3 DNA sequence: TGCGCCAGCAGCCAAGACCTTTCAGGGGGCGGACAGCCCCAGCATTTT.

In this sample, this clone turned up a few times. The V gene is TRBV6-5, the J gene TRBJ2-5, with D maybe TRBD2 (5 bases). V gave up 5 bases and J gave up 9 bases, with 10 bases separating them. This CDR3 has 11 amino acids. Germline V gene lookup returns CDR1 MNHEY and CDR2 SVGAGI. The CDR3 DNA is TGTGCCAGCAGTATTACCGGGGCCCAGTACTTC. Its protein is CASSITGAQYF.

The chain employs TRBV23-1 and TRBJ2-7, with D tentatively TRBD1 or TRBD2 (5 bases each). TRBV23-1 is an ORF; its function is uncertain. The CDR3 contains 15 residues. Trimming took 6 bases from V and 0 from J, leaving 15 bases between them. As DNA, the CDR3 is TGCGCCAGCAGCCCCGGGACCCGAAGCTCCTACGAGCAGTACGTC. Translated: CASSPGTRSSYEQYV.

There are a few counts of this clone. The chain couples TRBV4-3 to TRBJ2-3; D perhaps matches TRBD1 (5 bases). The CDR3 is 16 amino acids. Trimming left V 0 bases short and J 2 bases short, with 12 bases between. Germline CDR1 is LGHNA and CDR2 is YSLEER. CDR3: CASSQDLRGFTDTQYF. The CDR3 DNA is TGCGCCAGCAGCCAAGATTTAAGGGGTTTCACAGATACGCAGTATTTT.

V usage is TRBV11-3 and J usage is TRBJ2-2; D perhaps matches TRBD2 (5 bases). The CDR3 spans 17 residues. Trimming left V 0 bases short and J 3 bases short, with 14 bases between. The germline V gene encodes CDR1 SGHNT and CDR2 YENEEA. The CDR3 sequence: CASSLEALRADTGELFF. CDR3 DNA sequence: TGTGCCAGCAGCTTAGAGGCCCTAAGAGCGGACACCGGGGAGCTGTTTTTT.

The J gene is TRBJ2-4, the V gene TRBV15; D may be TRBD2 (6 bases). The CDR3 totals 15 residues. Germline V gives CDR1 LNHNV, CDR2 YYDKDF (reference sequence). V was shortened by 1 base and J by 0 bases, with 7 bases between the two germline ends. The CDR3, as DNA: TGTGCCACCAGCAGAGGGGGGGTAGCCAAAAACATTCAGTACTTC. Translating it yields CATSRGGVAKNIQYF.

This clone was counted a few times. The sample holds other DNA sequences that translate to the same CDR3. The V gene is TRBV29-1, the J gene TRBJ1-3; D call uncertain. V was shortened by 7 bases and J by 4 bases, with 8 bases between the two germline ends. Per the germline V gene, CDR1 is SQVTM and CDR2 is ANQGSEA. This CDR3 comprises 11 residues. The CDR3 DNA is TGCAGCGCCAAGGAGGGAAACACCATATATTTT. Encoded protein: CSAKEGNTIYF. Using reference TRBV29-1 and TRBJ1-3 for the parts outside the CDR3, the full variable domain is SAVISQKPSRDICQRGTSLTIQCQVDSQVTMMFWYRQQPGQSLTLIATANQGSEATYESGFVIDKFPISRPNLTFSTLTVSNMSPEDSSIYLCSAKEGNTIYFGEGSWLTVV.

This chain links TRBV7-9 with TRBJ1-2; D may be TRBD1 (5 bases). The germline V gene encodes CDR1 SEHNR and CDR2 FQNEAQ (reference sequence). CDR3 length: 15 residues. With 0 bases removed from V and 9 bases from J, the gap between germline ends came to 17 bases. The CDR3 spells CASSLAGDLMYRYTF. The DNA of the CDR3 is TGTGCCAGCAGCTTAGCAGGGGACCTCATGTATCGCTACACCTTC.